A selection of T cell receptor beta chains follows, all from one sample in a study of T-cell memory formation after mild COVID-19. TCRdb reprocessed the 5' RACE reads via MiXCR and lists one record per CDR3 protein. The table records 550,000 to 700,000 distinct CDR3 sequences, approximately 15% of them present only once. The sample was PBMCs or a T cell subset sorted from them (not recorded which). The receptors here all came from an adult woman who had mild COVID-19 (a few samples of this study predate the infection). Cell type and time point are not known. The CDR3 runs from the conserved cysteine through the conserved F or W. Each record gives: CDR3 protein, CDR3 length, V gene, J gene.

CDR3 protein: CATSAGVRDTQYF; CDR3 length: 13; V gene: TRBV24-1; J gene: TRBJ2-3
CDR3 protein: CASRNSGGASDTQYF; CDR3 length: 15; V gene: TRBV6-1; J gene: TRBJ2-3
CDR3 protein: CASSQDMLMEGGPKAFF; CDR3 length: 17; V gene: TRBV3-1; J gene: TRBJ1-1
CDR3 protein: CASRPQGYNSPLHF; CDR3 length: 14; V gene: TRBV19; J gene: TRBJ1-6
CDR3 protein: CASREGAGAPDRETQYF; CDR3 length: 17; V gene: TRBV6-1; J gene: TRBJ2-5
CDR3 protein: CASEEDSYNEQFF; CDR3 length: 13; V gene: TRBV7-9; J gene: TRBJ2-1
CDR3 protein: CASSLAAKDTQYF; CDR3 length: 13; V gene: TRBV5-5; J gene: TRBJ2-3
CDR3 protein: CASSPLGADTQYF; CDR3 length: 13; V gene: TRBV18; J gene: TRBJ2-3
CDR3 protein: CSLRVGTSTDTQYF; CDR3 length: 14; V gene: TRBV29-1; J gene: TRBJ2-3
CDR3 protein: CAWSGVRVWETQYF; CDR3 length: 14; V gene: TRBV30; J gene: TRBJ2-5
CDR3 protein: CASSFGVMETQYF; CDR3 length: 13; V gene: TRBV12-3/TRBV12-4; J gene: TRBJ2-5
CDR3 protein: CASSFVDEQFF; CDR3 length: 11; V gene: TRBV28; J gene: TRBJ2-1
CDR3 protein: CASSGSAGGLETQYF; CDR3 length: 15; V gene: TRBV12-3/TRBV12-4; J gene: TRBJ2-5
CDR3 protein: CASSLVGGPGPQHF; CDR3 length: 14; V gene: TRBV7-2; J gene: TRBJ1-5
CDR3 protein: CSAKPRDREIAKNIQYF; CDR3 length: 17; V gene: TRBV20-1; J gene: TRBJ2-4
CDR3 protein: CATSRDGELPGELFF; CDR3 length: 15; V gene: TRBV15; J gene: TRBJ2-2
CDR3 protein: CASSAGQSNEKLFF; CDR3 length: 14; V gene: TRBV4-2; J gene: TRBJ1-4
CDR3 protein: CASSQAGGYGYTF; CDR3 length: 13; V gene: TRBV3-1; J gene: TRBJ1-2
CDR3 protein: CSARDYLAGDQETQYF; CDR3 length: 16; V gene: TRBV20-1; J gene: TRBJ2-5
CDR3 protein: CASSQGIGGAGANVLTF; CDR3 length: 17; V gene: TRBV4-2; J gene: TRBJ2-6
CDR3 protein: CASSPWDTQYF; CDR3 length: 11; V gene: TRBV11-2; J gene: TRBJ2-3
CDR3 protein: CASSIRASGEDEQYF; CDR3 length: 15; V gene: TRBV19; J gene: TRBJ2-7
CDR3 protein: CASSSAGRVQETQYF; CDR3 length: 15; V gene: TRBV2; J gene: TRBJ2-5
CDR3 protein: CASSPGEGGPQHF; CDR3 length: 13; V gene: TRBV4-1; J gene: TRBJ1-5
CDR3 protein: CASSFSIAADSYNEQFF; CDR3 length: 17; V gene: TRBV12-3/TRBV12-4; J gene: TRBJ2-1
CDR3 protein: CASSEPGGDTQYF; CDR3 length: 13; V gene: TRBV19; J gene: TRBJ2-3
CDR3 protein: CASSPFEGMKYNEQFF; CDR3 length: 16; V gene: TRBV7-7; J gene: TRBJ2-1
CDR3 protein: CASSSQGHGEKLFF; CDR3 length: 14; V gene: TRBV7-8; J gene: TRBJ1-4
CDR3 protein: CASSLSALGGSSYEQYF; CDR3 length: 17; V gene: TRBV5-5; J gene: TRBJ2-7
CDR3 protein: CAWRQGHEQFF; CDR3 length: 11; V gene: TRBV30; J gene: TRBJ2-1
CDR3 protein: CASSRTGGGMQTQYF; CDR3 length: 15; V gene: TRBV14; J gene: TRBJ2-5
CDR3 protein: CSASTSGKGEQYF; CDR3 length: 13; V gene: TRBV20-1; J gene: TRBJ2-7
CDR3 protein: CASSLEFVPYGEQFF; CDR3 length: 15; V gene: TRBV11-2; J gene: TRBJ2-1
CDR3 protein: CSALPTSGRVGEQFF; CDR3 length: 15; V gene: TRBV20-1; J gene: TRBJ2-1
CDR3 protein: CASSGAPAVMTRTEAFF; CDR3 length: 17; V gene: TRBV6-1; J gene: TRBJ1-1
CDR3 protein: CASSTSGSGSYEQYF; CDR3 length: 15; V gene: TRBV19; J gene: TRBJ2-7
CDR3 protein: CAWSTWELQETQYF; CDR3 length: 14; V gene: TRBV30; J gene: TRBJ2-5
CDR3 protein: CASSATSGSSTDTQYF; CDR3 length: 16; V gene: TRBV25-1; J gene: TRBJ2-3
CDR3 protein: CASSLGQGLVSVPGELFF; CDR3 length: 18; V gene: TRBV7-3; J gene: TRBJ2-2
CDR3 protein: CASSIGGLAGNEQYF; CDR3 length: 15; V gene: TRBV3-1; J gene: TRBJ2-7
CDR3 protein: CSASTSGGARVTDTQYF; CDR3 length: 17; V gene: TRBV20-1; J gene: TRBJ2-3
CDR3 protein: CASSSRLNQETQYF; CDR3 length: 14; V gene: TRBV7-2; J gene: TRBJ2-5
CDR3 protein: CATSAPGGKHTEAFF; CDR3 length: 15; V gene: TRBV24-1; J gene: TRBJ1-1
CDR3 protein: CASSLGVERSYEQYF; CDR3 length: 15; V gene: TRBV7-6; J gene: TRBJ2-7
CDR3 protein: CASSPDRALGDTQYF; CDR3 length: 15; V gene: TRBV7-3; J gene: TRBJ2-3